What follows are 27 T cell receptor beta chains derived from one specimen sequenced in a study of Graves' ophthalmopathy and Graves' hyperthyroidism. Amplification of TCR beta CDR3 regions used RNA transcripts. HTBI primers were employed in first-round RT-PCR, then a second-round multiplex PCR followed. MiXCR, run by TCRdb on the multiplex PCR reads, gives a single entry per CDR3 protein. The sample has 600,000 to 700,000 distinct CDR3 sequences, roughly 39% seen once. Sequenced: peripheral blood. The source of these receptors is an adult man with Graves' ophthalmopathy.

The genes are TRBV11-2 and TRBJ2-2; weak D call: TRBD1 (6 bases). Deletions cut 3 bases from V and 0 bases from J, with 14 bases between. The CDR3 runs 17 residues. CDR1 SGHAT and CDR2 FQNNGV come from the germline V gene. The CDR3 nucleotides read TGTGCCAGCAGCTTGGTCAGGGGTACTACGAACACCGGGGAGCTGTTTTTT. Protein product: CASSLVRGTTNTGELFF.

Ten or more counts support this clonotype. This sequence joins TRBV11-1 and TRBJ1-1; D unclear. V shed 0 bases and J shed 1 base, with 6 bases lying between them. Germline V gives CDR1 SGHAT, CDR2 FQDESV (reference sequence). The CDR3 extends over 14 amino acids. Here the CDR3 DNA reads TGTGCCAGCAGCTTAGCCACAGAGAACACTGAAGCTTTCTTT. Residues: CASSLATENTEAFF.

This clonotype was picked up many times. This chain connects TRBV14 to TRBJ2-5, with 10 bases identical to TRBD2. CDR3 length equals 17 residues. From germline, CDR1 is SGHDN and CDR2 FVKESK. Unmatched junction bases numbered 9, after V lost 2 bases and J lost 3 bases. The CDR3 region has the DNA TGTGCCAGCAGCCAACTAGCGGGAGTGGAGTTAGAAGAGACCCAGTACTTC. It codes for CASSQLAGVELEETQYF.

In its sample, this clonotype was seen many times. The limits of the CDR3 on the DNA are not certain, so only TCRdb's listed CDR3 is given. The chain has TRBV7-9 and TRBJ1-4. Looked up from germline, CDR1 is SEHNR and CDR2 is FQNEAQ (reference sequence). The CDR3 has 15 residues if both end residues are counted. The CDR3 here is CASNVGLQLMKNCFF.

As regards this clonotype: This may arise from a read error, as a much more abundant clone is one base away. The chain joins TRBV7-2 to TRBJ1-1; D is uncertain. The length of the CDR3 is 11 residues. The V gene's germline CDR1 is SGHTA and CDR2 FQGNSA. V was trimmed by 5 bases and J by 7 bases, leaving 8 bases between them. CDR3 sequence reads: CASSPACEAFF. CDR3 nucleotides: TGTGCCAGCAGCCCAGCCTGTGAAGCTTTCTTT. The full variable domain, rest sourced from reference TRBV7-2 and TRBJ1-1, is GAGVSQSPSNKVTEKGKDVELRCDPISGHTALYWYRQSLGQGLEFLIYFQGNSAPDKSGLPSDRFSAERTGGSVSTLTIQRTQQEDSAVYLCASSPACEAFFGQGTRLTVV.

The chain has TRBV2 and TRBJ2-5, with D maybe TRBD2 (6 bases). V was clipped by 2 bases and J by 0 bases, with 16 bases between them. Per the germline V gene, CDR1 is SNHLY and CDR2 is FYNNEI. This CDR3 comprises 17 residues. The CDR3 spells CASSERRAGVYQETQYF. The CDR3 coding sequence is TGTGCCAGCAGTGAACGGAGAGCGGGTGTGTACCAAGAGACCCAGTACTTC. The variable domain in full, with the rest retrieved from reference TRBV2 and TRBJ2-5, is EPEVTQTPSHQVTQMGQEVILRCVPISNHLYFYWYRQILGQKVEFLVSFYNNEISEKSEIFDDQFSVERPDGSNFTLKIRSTKLEDSAMYFCASSERRAGVYQETQYFGPGTRLLVL.

With respect to this clonotype: Mismatch with germline at one junction end may stem from a read error. V gene TRBV4-2 combines with J gene TRBJ2-2; TRBD2 matches at 9 bases. CDR3 length: 16 amino acids. CDR1 and CDR2 (germline): LGHNA, YNFKEQ. CDR3 sequence reads: CASGQDPGGGAGELFF. DNA for the CDR3: TGTGCCAGCGGCCAAGACCCGGGCGGGGGGGCCGGGGAGCTGTTTTTT.

This clonotype was counted ten times or more. The chain has TRBV19 and TRBJ1-1; D is ambiguous. The CDR3 length is 16 residues. V was trimmed by 2 bases and J by 7 bases, leaving 20 bases between them. Per germline, CDR1 LNHDA and CDR2 SQIVND (reference sequence). For the CDR3, the DNA is TGTGCCAGTAGTATACACCACACTGGGATGGGTAGTGAAGCTTTCTTT. Amino acid sequence: CASSIHHTGMGSEAFF.

The chain combines TRBV2 with TRBJ1-2; D not resolved. Germline-derived CDR1 and CDR2 are SNHLY and FYNNEI. This CDR3 spans 13 amino acids. The V end lost 3 bases, the J end lost 7 bases, and 12 bases lay between the germline ends. Here the CDR3 reads CASSDSGLSGYTF. For the CDR3, the DNA is TGTGCCAGCAGTGATAGCGGGCTAAGTGGCTACACCTTC.

This clonotype has a count of ten or more. V is TRBV6-1 and J is TRBJ2-5, with 11 bases aligning to TRBD2. Germline V gene lookup returns CDR1 MNHNS and CDR2 SASEGT. The length of the CDR3 is 14 residues. The trim removed 11 bases at V and 5 bases at J, leaving 10 bases unmatched. CDR3 in amino acids: CAGTSGFIGETQYF. The CDR3 DNA follows: TGTGCCGGGACTAGCGGTTTTATAGGCGAGACCCAGTACTTC.

This clonotype occurred a few times. V usage is TRBV10-3 and J usage is TRBJ1-4, with a possible D match to TRBD1 (5 bases). Trimming cost V 8 bases and J 12 bases, with 13 bases left between them. The CDR3 is 11 amino acids. Germline V gene lookup returns CDR1 ENHRY and CDR2 SYGVKD. CDR3 sequence (DNA): TGTGCCATCTCTGGCGGGGGTGAACTGTTTTTT. This codes for CAISGGGELFF.

This clonotype was counted many times. The J gene is TRBJ2-7, the V gene TRBV11-2; D might be TRBD1 (7 bases). Germline assignment: CDR1 SGHAT and CDR2 FQNNGV. V was shortened by 0 bases and J by 3 bases, with 12 bases between the two germline ends. This CDR3 spans 15 amino acids. CDR3 bases: TGTGCCAGCAGCTTAGATGGAGGGGGCGGCTACGAGCAGTACTTC. This sequence encodes CASSLDGGGGYEQYF.

The V and J genes are TRBV7-9 and TRBJ2-6, with 9 bases fitting TRBD1. Germline CDR1 SEHNR, CDR2 FQNEAQ (reference sequence). After removal of 5 bases from V and 2 bases from J, the junction contained 7 bases not matched to a gene. The CDR3 has 17 residues. CDR3 bases: TGTGCCAGCAGCAAAACAGGGGGCGGGCCTGGGGCCAACGTCCTGACTTTC. Its protein product is CASSKTGGGPGANVLTF.

The sample holds many counts of this clonotype. The CDR3 spells CASRSGNRPNYGYTF. CDR3 nucleotide sequence: TGTGCCAGTAGGTCGGGGAACAGACCGAACTATGGCTACACCTTC. The chain joins TRBV19 to TRBJ1-2; no clear D. V was cut by 6 bases and J by 2 bases, with 16 bases left in between. Germline V lookup: CDR1 LNHDA, CDR2 SQIVND (reference sequence). The CDR3 sequence is 15 residues long.

V is TRBV19 and J is TRBJ1-2; D remains ambiguous. This CDR3 region has 12 residues. Trimming pared 3 bases from V and 9 bases from J, leaving 11 bases between. Germline V gene lookup returns CDR1 LNHDA and CDR2 SQIVND (reference sequence). The CDR3 coding sequence is TGTGCCAGTAGTATGCGAGGGTCGAGCTACACCTTC. Translated, it gives CASSMRGSSYTF.

This clonotype was counted many times. The DNA of the CDR3 is TGTGCCAGCAGCTTTTCGGGGCTCACTGAAGCTTTCTTT. This gives the protein CASSFSGLTEAFF. This chain links TRBV5-4 with TRBJ1-1; maybe TRBD1 (5 bases). In germline, CDR1 is SGHNT, CDR2 YYREEE (reference sequence). The length of the CDR3 is 13 residues. The V and J ends lost 2 bases and 4 bases respectively, with 9 bases between them.

This clonotype was detected only a few times. This chain joins TRBV5-1 and TRBJ2-2; the D is unclear. The V gene lost 1 base and the J gene lost 5 bases, with 9 bases spanning the gap. The CDR3 is made up of 14 amino acids. Germline lookup yields CDR1 SGHRS and CDR2 YFSETQ. The CDR3 region is CASSLSAVTGELFF. The CDR3 DNA sequence: TGCGCCAGCAGCTTGTCTGCGGTAACCGGGGAGCTGTTTTTT.

This clonotype showed up just a few times. DNA of the CDR3: TGCAGTGCGGGAATGACAGGGACCGAGACCCAGTACTTC. It codes for CSAGMTGTETQYF. The rearrangement links TRBV20-1 to TRBJ2-5; 7 bases fit TRBD1. CDR1 is DFQATT, CDR2 SNEGSKA, per germline (reference sequence). V shed 6 bases and J 5 bases; nucleotides not matched to a gene: 9. The CDR3 contains 13 residues.

This clonotype was picked up many times. The rearrangement links TRBV5-1 to TRBJ2-7, with D unclear. With 0 bases removed from V and 6 bases from J, the gap between germline ends came to 10 bases. The germline V gene has CDR1 SGHRS and CDR2 YFSETQ. The length of the CDR3 is 13 residues. The DNA of the CDR3 is TGCGCCAGCAGCTTGGACAACGGATTCGAGCAGTACTTC. This gives the protein CASSLDNGFEQYF.

This clonotype was seen many times. Here the CDR3 reads CASSVTGDNQPQHF. The CDR3 DNA follows: TGTGCCAGCAGCGTTACAGGGGACAATCAGCCCCAGCATTTT. This chain links TRBV12-3 or TRBV12-4 with TRBJ1-5; 7 nucleotides match TRBD1. J gave up 3 bases and V 6 bases, and 5 bases lay outside the gene matches. CDR3 length: 14 residues.

As for this clonotype: The junction departs from germline at one end; a sequencing error may be responsible. CDR3 sequence: CASSLEMSYNEQFF. CDR3 nucleotide sequence: TGTGCCAGCAGCTTGGAGATGTCCTACAATGAGCAGTTCTTC. The chain couples TRBV5-1 to TRBJ2-5; D is uncertain. The J call may be wrong; the DNA end is better matched by TRBJ2-1. Germline assignment: CDR1 SGHRS and CDR2 YFSETQ. The CDR3 has 14 residues.

A few counts support this clonotype. CDR3 sequence (DNA): TGTGCCAGCAGCCAGGGACAGCCCCAGCATTTT. Translating it yields CASSQGQPQHF. V usage is TRBV13 and J usage is TRBJ1-5; maybe TRBD1 (5 bases). The germline V gene has CDR1 PRHDT and CDR2 FYEKMQ (reference sequence). The CDR3 covers 11 residues. V lost 5 bases and J lost 7, with 6 bases in between.

There are many counts of this clonotype. The gene calls are TRBV2 and TRBJ2-7; D ambiguous. Per the germline V gene, CDR1 is SNHLY and CDR2 is FYNNEI. Deletions cut 5 bases from V and 5 bases from J, with 16 bases between. The CDR3 spans 14 residues. The CDR3, as DNA: TGTGCCAGCAGTATGCCTTTAATAAGTCACGAGCAGTACTTC. As protein: CASSMPLISHEQYF. Based on the CDR3 plus reference TRBV2 and TRBJ2-7, the full variable domain is EPEVTQTPSHQVTQMGQEVILRCVPISNHLYFYWYRQILGQKVEFLVSFYNNEISEKSEIFDDQFSVERPDGSNFTLKIRSTKLEDSAMYFCASSMPLISHEQYFGPGTRLTVT.

A remark on this clonotype: A junction boundary mismatches the germline segment, possibly from a read error. This chain connects TRBV5-1 to TRBJ2-7, with a possible D match to TRBD2 (6 bases). Looked up from germline, CDR1 is SGHRS and CDR2 is YFSETQ. The CDR3 extends over 15 amino acids. The CDR3: CASSLERESYYEQYF. For the CDR3, the DNA is TGTGCCAGCAGCTTGGAACGGGAGTCGTACTACGAGCAGTACTTC.

This clonotype occurred many times. Here the CDR3 reads CASSLIGSGTGELFF. CDR3 coding DNA: TGTGCCAGCAGCTTAATTGGGAGCGGCACCGGGGAGCTGTTTTTT. This chain connects TRBV7-9 to TRBJ2-2, with D possibly TRBD2 on 5 matching bases. V dropped 2 bases and J dropped 4 bases, with 11 bases sitting between them. This CDR3 spans 15 amino acids. Germline V CDR1 and CDR2: SEHNR, FQNEAQ (reference sequence).

This clonotype was seen ten or more times. V is TRBV2 and J is TRBJ2-5, with D uncertain. V was shortened by 5 bases and J by 0 bases, with 4 bases between the two germline ends. Germline CDR1 is SNHLY and CDR2 is FYNNEI. The CDR3 totals 12 residues. CDR3 DNA sequence: TGTGCCAGCAGTACGGACCAAGAGACCCAGTACTTC. It specifies CASSTDQETQYF.

At least ten counts were recorded for this clonotype. The rearrangement links TRBV11-2 to TRBJ2-5; possible D gene TRBD2, 6 bases. The germline V gene has CDR1 SGHAT and CDR2 FQNNGV. Trimming took 5 bases from V and 5 from J, leaving 15 bases between them. This CDR3 region has 14 residues. CDR3 loop: CASSRGTAEETQYF. The CDR3 nucleotides read TGTGCCAGCAGCCGCGGGACGGCGGAGGAGACCCAGTACTTC.